This T cell receptor (beta chain) was obtained from a study of T cell responses to AZD1222 COVID-19 vaccine. About the research overall: Whether given at about 4 or about 12 weeks, second doses were pooled. Study outcomes and limitations: It should be noted that donors were predominantly white British and more often female, and clonal diversity was possibly underestimated. The study sampled repertoires only after the peak T cell response. At 160-218 and 743-854, vaccine-associated CD4 TCRs were dominant, and they spanned spike.

Some clones are missing from TCRdb's copy, which holds only in-frame ones; the method was immunoSEQ multiplex PCR. The table shows approximately 150,000 clones, with 92% occurring only once. This clone was seen repeatedly, ten times or more. The antigen remains unidentified. The CDR3 sequence is 13 residues long. Between the trimmed V and J ends, which lost 3 bases and 2 bases, there was a span of 7 bases. CDR1 and CDR2 (germline): MRHNA, SNTAGT. Sample: peripheral blood, taken on day 0 of AZD1222 vaccination. This receptor was obtained from an adult in good health. V and J are TRBV6-4 and TRBJ1-2; D unresolved. CDR3 bases: TGTGCCAGCAGTGAAAGGGAAAACTATGGCTACACCTTC. It yields the protein CASSERENYGYTF.